The rows below give T cell receptor beta chains drawn from one sample of a study of T cell responses to AZD1222 COVID-19 vaccine. Sequencing used immunoSEQ multiplex PCR; TCRdb keeps in-frame clones, though not all of them. This sample has 140,000 to 150,000 clones, with about 86% found just once. The starting material was peripheral blood, obtained 28 days after the second AZD1222 dose. The receptors were sampled from an adult who received the AZD1222 COVID-19 vaccine. The CDR3 runs from the conserved cysteine through the conserved F or W. Fields, in order: CDR3 DNA, CDR3 protein, D gene, J gene, clone size, V gene. A D gene is named only where the DNA matches it firmly. Not every row has a clone size; where given, it reads once, few, many or a size class.

CDR3nt: TGTGCCAGCTCACCTCCGGACCACAATCAGCCCCAGCATTTT
CDR3aa: CASSPPDHNQPQHF
d_gene: NA
j_gene: TRBJ1-5
abundance: NA
v_gene: TRBV18

CDR3nt: TGTGCCAGCAGCTTACAGGCCGCAGGGAACACTGAAGCTTTCTTT
CDR3aa: CASSLQAAGNTEAFF
d_gene: NA
j_gene: TRBJ1-1
abundance: NA
v_gene: TRBV7-6

CDR3nt: TGCGCCAGCAGCCAGGACCCGGGGGATTCACCCCTCCACTTT
CDR3aa: CASSQDPGDSPLHF
d_gene: NA
j_gene: TRBJ1-6
abundance: NA
v_gene: TRBV5-1

CDR3nt: TGTGCCAGCAGCCCCGTTGCTGGGGGGGGTAACTATGGCTACACCTTC
CDR3aa: CASSPVAGGGNYGYTF
d_gene: NA
j_gene: TRBJ1-2
abundance: NA
v_gene: TRBV7-2

CDR3nt: TGTGCCACCACTCGGTCCGGCAGGGGCTACACCTTC
CDR3aa: CATTRSGRGYTF
d_gene: NA
j_gene: TRBJ1-2
abundance: NA
v_gene: TRBV12-3/TRBV12-4

CDR3nt: TGTGCCAGCAGACCCACGGGGGGGGTAAACGAGCAGTACTTC
CDR3aa: CASRPTGGVNEQYF
d_gene: TRBD2
j_gene: TRBJ2-7
abundance: NA
v_gene: TRBV28

CDR3nt: TGTGCCAGCAGTTCCCCCTTGGGGGGTTCTGAAGAAGCTTTCTTT
CDR3aa: CASSSPLGGSEEAFF
d_gene: NA
j_gene: TRBJ1-1
abundance: NA
v_gene: TRBV28

CDR3nt: TGTGCCAGCAGTTTAATAGCCGCCCAAGAGACCCAGTACTTC
CDR3aa: CASSLIAAQETQYF
d_gene: NA
j_gene: TRBJ2-5
abundance: few
v_gene: TRBV27

CDR3nt: TGTGCCACTACCGGGACAGGGCAAGAGACCCAGTACTTC
CDR3aa: CATTGTGQETQYF
d_gene: TRBD1
j_gene: TRBJ2-5
abundance: NA
v_gene: TRBV24-1

CDR3nt: TGTGCCACCCAGGGGCAAATCTCTGGAAACACCATATATTTT
CDR3aa: CATQGQISGNTIYF
d_gene: NA
j_gene: TRBJ1-3
abundance: NA
v_gene: TRBV6-6

CDR3nt: TGTGCCAGCAGTTTATCAGGACAGGGGGGTTCACCCCTCCACTTT
CDR3aa: CASSLSGQGGSPLHF
d_gene: TRBD1
j_gene: TRBJ1-6
abundance: few
v_gene: TRBV27

CDR3nt: TGTGCCAGCAGTCCGAGACAGGGGTCCGAGCAGTACTTC
CDR3aa: CASSPRQGSEQYF
d_gene: TRBD1
j_gene: TRBJ2-7
abundance: NA
v_gene: TRBV12-3/TRBV12-4

CDR3nt: TGTGCCAGCAGCCTACAGGGCACTGAAGCTTTCTTT
CDR3aa: CASSLQGTEAFF
d_gene: NA
j_gene: TRBJ1-1
abundance: once
v_gene: TRBV11-2

CDR3nt: TGTGCCAGCAGTTTGGCAGGAGGAGCCCACGAAGCTTTCTTT
CDR3aa: CASSLAGGAHEAFF
d_gene: NA
j_gene: TRBJ1-1
abundance: NA
v_gene: TRBV28

CDR3nt: TGTGCCAGCAGTTTCGGCCTAGCGGGGTCCTACGAGCAGTACTTC
CDR3aa: CASSFGLAGSYEQYF
d_gene: TRBD2
j_gene: TRBJ2-7
abundance: NA
v_gene: TRBV27

CDR3nt: TGCGCCAGCAGCCAAGTGGGGGAGGGATATGGCTACACCTTC
CDR3aa: CASSQVGEGYGYTF
d_gene: NA
j_gene: TRBJ1-2
abundance: NA
v_gene: TRBV4-1

CDR3nt: TGTGCCAGCAGTGCCGCCCAAGCGGCGCAGAGCAATCAGCCCCAGCATTTT
CDR3aa: CASSAAQAAQSNQPQHF
d_gene: NA
j_gene: TRBJ1-5
abundance: NA
v_gene: TRBV6-1

CDR3nt: TGTGCCAGTAGTATAGACTTGACAGGGGCGTATGGCTACACCTTC
CDR3aa: CASSIDLTGAYGYTF
d_gene: TRBD1
j_gene: TRBJ1-2
abundance: NA
v_gene: TRBV19

CDR3nt: TGTGCCAGCAGCTTCGGCCCATCCACCGAAAAACTGTTTTTT
CDR3aa: CASSFGPSTEKLFF
d_gene: NA
j_gene: TRBJ1-4
abundance: NA
v_gene: TRBV7-2

CDR3nt: TGTGCCAGCAGACTTAGGGACTTTAGCTCCTACAATGAGCAGTTCTTC
CDR3aa: CASRLRDFSSYNEQFF
d_gene: NA
j_gene: TRBJ2-1
abundance: NA
v_gene: TRBV2

CDR3nt: TGTGCAAGTCGCTTAGCGACAGGGGATTGCGATTCACCCCTCCACTTT
CDR3aa: CASRLATGDCDSPLHF
d_gene: NA
j_gene: TRBJ1-6
abundance: NA
v_gene: TRBV12-2

CDR3nt: TGTGCCAGCAGCCGAGCTACAGGGGGAATCACTGAAGCTTTCTTT
CDR3aa: CASSRATGGITEAFF
d_gene: TRBD1
j_gene: TRBJ1-1
abundance: NA
v_gene: TRBV14